The 21 T cell receptor beta chains presented below share a single source sample, sequenced in a study of metastatic and nonmetastatic thyroid tumors. TCRdb re-called the PCR reads with MiXCR. The sample includes some 24,000 clones, 20% to 25% seen only once; the top ten take over 10%. Prior to thyroid surgery, none of the patients had received any treatment. Sequences were obtained from blood. The receptors were gathered from a male donor with papillary thyroid cancer or a benign thyroid nodule (not recorded which). Some clones in this sample may be carry-over from other donors' samples.

In this sample, this clone turned up a few times. A read error may be the cause here, since a much bigger clone is one base away. This sequence joins TRBV29-1 and TRBJ1-2; no clear D. Trimming took off 1 base at V and 8 bases at J, with 14 bases between the two ends. The CDR3 spans 13 residues. From germline, CDR1 is SQVTM and CDR2 ANQGSEA. The CDR3 DNA reads as TGCAGCGTTGAAGGAGGTAACTCCGGCGGCTACACCTTC. It specifies CSVEGGNSGGYTF.

There are many counts of this clone. The chain couples TRBV7-2 to TRBJ2-6, with 7 bases that match TRBD1. The J segment lost 1 base and the V segment lost 5 bases, leaving 2 bases of the junction unmatched. Germline V CDR1 and CDR2: SGHTA, FQGNSA. The CDR3 is 15 amino acids. CDR3 nucleotides: TGTGCCAGCAGCGCACAGGGGTCTGGGGCCAACGTCCTGACTTTC. Residues: CASSAQGSGANVLTF.

The V gene is TRBV6-1, the J gene TRBJ1-5, with 8 bases identical to TRBD1. Looked up from germline, CDR1 is MNHNS and CDR2 is SASEGT. Trimming cost V 2 bases and J 9 bases; bases outside gene matches: 6. There are 14 residues in the CDR3. The CDR3 spells CASSETAGGRPQHF. The CDR3 nucleotides are TGTGCCAGCAGTGAAACGGCAGGGGGCAGGCCCCAGCATTTT.

The V call is TRBV20-1, the J call TRBJ1-2, with 12 bases lining up with TRBD1. This CDR3 has 14 residues. CDR1 DFQATT and CDR2 SNEGSKA come from the germline V gene (reference sequence). Trimming cost V 6 bases and J 8 bases; bases outside gene matches: 10. The CDR3 is CSAQGTGGALGYTF. CDR3 bases: TGCAGTGCCCAAGGGACAGGGGGCGCGTTGGGCTACACCTTC.

This clone was seen at least ten times. The chain combines TRBV30 with TRBJ2-7; 8 bases agree with TRBD1. CDR3 length: 13 amino acids. V gave up 7 bases and J gave up 6 bases; unmatched junction bases: 11. Germline-derived CDR1 and CDR2 are GTSNPN and SVGIG (reference sequence). CDR3: CAYPTGVIGEQYF. CDR3 DNA: TGTGCCTACCCGACAGGGGTGATTGGCGAGCAGTACTTC. Complete variable domain (other parts from reference TRBV30 and TRBJ2-7): SQTIHQWPATLVQPVGSPLSLECTVEGTSNPNLYWYRQAAGRGLQLLFYSVGIGQISSEVPQNLSASRPQDRQFILSSKKLLLSDSGFYLCAYPTGVIGEQYFGPGTRLTVT.

This clone showed up many times. The chain joins TRBV18 to TRBJ1-1, with a tentative D call TRBD1 (5 bases). CDR3 size: 13 residues. V was cut by 6 bases and J by 2 bases, with 10 bases left in between. Germline V gene lookup returns CDR1 KGHSH and CDR2 LQKENI. In nucleotides, the CDR3 is TGTGCCAGCTCCCTGGACATAAACACTGAAGCTTTCTTT. Its translation: CASSLDINTEAFF.

The chain is built from TRBV20-1 and TRBJ2-5, with 8 bases that match TRBD2. V lost 2 bases and J lost 3; bases outside the gene matches: 11. The CDR3 consists of 16 residues. Germline values: CDR1 DFQATT, CDR2 SNEGSKA (reference sequence). CDR3 nucleotides: TGCAGTGCTAGATTTCGGGAGGGCCGAATCGAAGAGACCCAGTACTTC. Protein sequence: CSARFREGRIEETQYF.

The V and J genes are TRBV6-5 and TRBJ1-1, with 7 bases fitting TRBD1. Germline CDR1 and CDR2: MNHEY and SVGAGI. J gave up 0 bases and V 0 bases, and 4 bases lay outside the gene matches. This CDR3 is built from 16 residues. The CDR3 bases are TGTGCCAGCAGTTACTCGATGGGACAGATGAACACTGAAGCTTTCTTT. It is translated as CASSYSMGQMNTEAFF.

About this clone itself: Likely a read error: the CDR3 ends without its conserved phenylalanine or tryptophan. The J gene is TRBJ1-5, the V gene TRBV7-2; D may be TRBD1 (6 bases). The length of the CDR3 is 14 residues. Germline CDR1 reads SGHTA; CDR2 reads FQGNSA. As DNA, the CDR3 is TGTGCCATCAGCTTAACAGGGTCCAATCAGCCCCAGCATTTA. Translated: CAISLTGSNQPQHL.

In its sample, this clone is medium-sized (0.01 to 0.1%). V gene TRBV28 combines with J gene TRBJ2-2, with a weak D call TRBD1 (6 bases). V was trimmed by 3 bases and J by 7 bases, leaving 15 bases between them. CDR1 is MDHEN and CDR2 is SYDVKM in the germline V gene. This CDR3 spans 15 amino acids. As DNA, the CDR3 is TGTGCCAGCAGTTTCTTTACAGGGTATAACGGGGAGCTGTTTTTT. Protein product: CASSFFTGYNGELFF.

Many counts were recorded for this clone. The genes are TRBV28 and TRBJ2-4, with 7 positions matching TRBD1. Germline-derived CDR1 and CDR2 are MDHEN and SYDVKM. The CDR3 runs 18 residues. The J segment lost 1 base and the V segment lost 6 bases, leaving 15 bases of the junction unmatched. The CDR3 DNA reads TGTGCCAGCAGCCGAACAAAACAGGGGATTATGGCCAAAAACATTCAGTACTTC. Encoded protein: CASSRTKQGIMAKNIQYF. Full variable domain (remainder filled in from reference TRBV28 and TRBJ2-4): DVKVTQSSRYLVKRTGEKVFLECVQDMDHENMFWYRQDPGLGLRLIYFSYDVKMKEKGDIPEGYSVSREKKERFSLILESASTNQTSMYLCASSRTKQGIMAKNIQYFGAGTRLSVL.

Sample share makes this clone medium-sized. The chain has TRBV6-2 or TRBV6-3 and TRBJ2-7; the D is unclear. The V gene lost 6 bases and the J gene lost 0 bases, with 24 bases spanning the gap. This CDR3 contains 18 residues. In germline, CDR1 is MNHEY, CDR2 SVGEGT. CDR3 DNA: TGTGCCAGCAGCCCCCGGCGGTCTGACGGGCGACACTCCTACGAGCAGTACTTC. Protein sequence: CASSPRRSDGRHSYEQYF.

This chain joins TRBV6-2 or TRBV6-3 and TRBJ2-7; no clear D. CDR1 MNHEY and CDR2 SVGEGT come from the germline V gene. V lost 8 bases and J lost 0, with 17 bases in between. The CDR3 contains 15 residues. CDR3 bases: TGTGCCAGCCGACGCTGGGAATCATTCTCCTACGAGCAGTACTTC. It specifies CASRRWESFSYEQYF.

The V and J genes are TRBV20-1 and TRBJ1-2; 7 bases map to TRBD1. V trimming: 0 bases; J trimming: 6 bases; junction bases outside the gene matches: 10. The CDR3 has 15 amino acids. Germline loops: CDR1 DFQATT, CDR2 SNEGSKA (reference sequence). In DNA, the CDR3 is TGCAGTGCTAGAGACGTGACAGGGTTCTCGCATGGCTACACCTTC. Its protein is CSARDVTGFSHGYTF.

The chain combines TRBV11-3 with TRBJ2-1; D ambiguous. Germline V CDR1 and CDR2: SGHNT, YENEEA. V dropped 3 bases and J dropped 9 bases, with 9 bases sitting between them. This CDR3 is built from 12 residues. In DNA form, the CDR3 reads TGTGCCAGCAGCTTTATCTGCACTGAGCAGTTCTTC. Translated: CASSFICTEQFF.

This clone has a count of ten or more. Relative to the germline gene, one junction end is altered; a read error may explain this. This chain joins TRBV4-1 and TRBJ2-7, with D maybe TRBD1 (6 bases). The CDR3 extends over 13 amino acids. Looked up from germline, CDR1 is MGHRA and CDR2 is YSYEKL. The CDR3 is CASSQDRGSGIHF. The CDR3 nucleotides read TGCGCCAGCAGCCAAGATAGGGGGTCGGGCATTCACTTC.

A remark on this clone: An end of the junction does not agree with germline; a read error may underlie this. The J gene is TRBJ2-5, the V gene TRBV3-1, with TRBD2 matching 9 bases. CDR1 is LGHDT and CDR2 is YNNKEL in the germline V gene (reference sequence). The CDR3 runs 16 residues. The CDR3 nucleotides are TGTGCCAGCAGCCAAGAGGGCGGGAGGGCCGGAGAGACCAAGTACTTT. Translating gives CASSQEGGRAGETKYF.

This clone was counted between two and nine times. This sequence joins TRBV6-1 and TRBJ1-6, with D perhaps TRBD1 (5 bases). Trimming left V 4 bases short and J 8 bases short, with 15 bases between. Germline lookup yields CDR1 MNHNS and CDR2 SASEGT. The CDR3 has 15 amino acids. CDR3 DNA sequence: TGTGCCAGCAGTGCGGGACCTATGGGGTATTCACCCCTCCACTTT. Amino acids: CASSAGPMGYSPLHF.

This clone was seen many times. This rearrangement joins TRBV7-2 to TRBJ2-1, with D possibly TRBD2 on 5 matching bases. The germline V gene has CDR1 SGHTA and CDR2 FQGNSA. V was cut by 6 bases and J by 0 bases, with 12 bases left in between. The CDR3 loop spans 15 amino acids. The CDR3, as DNA: TGTGCCAGCAGGCCGGACTTGTACTCCTACAATGAGCAGTTCTTC. Its translation: CASRPDLYSYNEQFF. Drawing the rest from reference TRBV7-2 and TRBJ2-1, the complete variable domain is GAGVSQSPSNKVTEKGKDVELRCDPISGHTALYWYRQSLGQGLEFLIYFQGNSAPDKSGLPSDRFSAERTGGSVSTLTIQRTQQEDSAVYLCASRPDLYSYNEQFFGPGTRLTVL.

This clone has at least ten counts. The chain recombines TRBV7-2 with TRBJ2-3; 7 nucleotides align to TRBD2. Germline values: CDR1 SGHTA, CDR2 FQGNSA. V shed 8 bases and J 0 bases; nucleotides not matched to a gene: 14. The CDR3 runs 17 residues. The CDR3 sequence is CASLRTGGILSTDTQYF. The CDR3 DNA reads TGTGCCAGCTTAAGAACCGGGGGGATCCTAAGCACAGATACGCAGTATTTT.

This clone was seen at least ten times. The chain recombines TRBV7-3 with TRBJ1-2; the match to TRBD1 covers 9 bases. Germline lookup yields CDR1 SGHTA and CDR2 FQGTGA. This CDR3 has 13 residues. J gave up 8 bases and V 5 bases, and 6 bases lay outside the gene matches. The CDR3 sequence: CASSLTGGRGYTF. CDR3 DNA sequence: TGTGCCAGCAGCCTTACAGGGGGCCGCGGCTACACCTTC.